A single sample is the source of the 9 T cell receptor beta chains below, sequenced in a study of technical replicates of blood from a few donors. Data came from immunoSEQ multiplex PCR; TCRdb stores just in-frame clones and leaves some out. The table lists tens of thousands of clones, about 91% of them singletons, with 0.25% to 0.3% in the top ten. The sample was T cells isolated from PBMCs. These receptors came from a human donor in good health.

CDR3 amino acids: CASSQQGAGGYTF. In DNA form, the CDR3 reads TGTGCCAGCAGTCAACAGGGGGCGGGTGGCTACACCTTC. The chain employs TRBV27 and TRBJ1-2, with 9 nucleotides matching TRBD1. The CDR3 runs 13 residues. The V segment lost 5 bases and the J segment 7 bases; nucleotides outside the gene matches: 5. CDR1 MNHEY and CDR2 SMNVEV come from the germline V gene (reference sequence).

In DNA, the CDR3 is TGTGCCAGCAGCTATGGAGAAAATGGCTACACCTTC. It is translated as CASSYGENGYTF. This sequence joins TRBV5-4 and TRBJ1-2, with D uncertain. Germline CDR1 reads SGHNT; CDR2 reads YYREEE (reference sequence). The CDR3 has 12 residues. The germline V and J ends were trimmed by 3 bases and 6 bases, with 9 bases remaining between them.

The table lists this clone with a few counts. The V and J genes are TRBV29-1 and TRBJ1-1; tentatively, D is TRBD1 (5 bases). Per the germline V gene, CDR1 is SQVTM and CDR2 is ANQGSEA. The length of the CDR3 is 14 residues. V was cut by 6 bases and J by 0 bases, with 14 bases left in between. The CDR3 reads CSVLRGLMNTEAFF. CDR3 DNA: TGCAGCGTCCTGAGGGGACTGATGAACACTGAAGCTTTCTTT.

The V and J genes are TRBV7-2 and TRBJ2-1, with 9 bases matching TRBD2. J was trimmed by 2 bases and V by 3 bases; bases with no gene match: 14. The CDR3 covers 19 residues. Per germline, CDR1 SGHTA and CDR2 FQGNSA. Here the CDR3 reads CASSFSGSSILSTYNEQFF. CDR3 DNA: TGTGCCAGCAGCTTTAGCGGGAGTTCGATTCTTAGCACCTACAATGAGCAGTTCTTC.

The chain combines TRBV2 with TRBJ1-2; 8 bases line up with TRBD1. The CDR3 length is 15 residues. The germline CDR1 and CDR2 sequences are SNHLY and FYNNEI. V trimming: 7 bases; J trimming: 4 bases; junction bases outside the gene matches: 11. Written as DNA, the CDR3 is TGTGCCAGCACTGTGACAGGGGCCCAAGGCTATGGCTACACCTTC. It translates to CASTVTGAQGYGYTF. Full variable domain (remainder filled in from reference TRBV2 and TRBJ1-2): EPEVTQTPSHQVTQMGQEVILRCVPISNHLYFYWYRQILGQKVEFLVSFYNNEISEKSEIFDDQFSVERPDGSNFTLKIRSTKLEDSAMYFCASTVTGAQGYGYTFGSGTRLTVV.

The chain joins TRBV27 to TRBJ2-2; weak D call: TRBD2 (6 bases). CDR3 length: 17 residues. Germline V gene lookup returns CDR1 MNHEY and CDR2 SMNVEV (reference sequence). V was pared by 1 base and J by 0 bases, with 12 bases between. The CDR3 protein is CASSLFREVTNTGELFF. The CDR3 DNA follows: TGTGCCAGCAGTTTATTTAGGGAGGTGACGAACACCGGGGAGCTGTTTTTT.

V and J are TRBV11-2 and TRBJ2-1; TRBD2 agrees at 9 bases. This CDR3 contains 15 residues. Unmatched junction bases numbered 3, after V lost 3 bases and J lost 3 bases. The V gene's germline CDR1 is SGHAT and CDR2 FQNNGV. CDR3 nucleotide sequence: TGTGCCAGCAGCTTTGAGCGGGAGGTCTACAATGAGCAGTTCTTC. Translation gives CASSFEREVYNEQFF.

V and J are TRBV28 and TRBJ1-4, with a tentative D call TRBD1 (5 bases). The CDR3 has 14 amino acids. Per the germline V gene, CDR1 is MDHEN and CDR2 is SYDVKM. Trimming removed 5 bases from V and 3 bases from J, with 10 bases in between. CDR3 amino acids: CASSQGTANEKLFF. In DNA form, the CDR3 reads TGTGCCAGCAGTCAGGGAACCGCTAATGAAAAACTGTTTTTT.

In nucleotides, the CDR3 is TGCGCCAGCAGCCAAGAGGGACACACCTACGAGCAGTACTTC. This encodes CASSQEGHTYEQYF. This chain joins TRBV4-1 and TRBJ2-7; D possibly corresponds to TRBD1 (6 bases). Germline loops: CDR1 MGHRA, CDR2 YSYEKL. V lost 0 bases and J 2 bases, leaving 8 bases between the germline ends. The CDR3 consists of 14 residues.